This TCR beta chain emerged from a study of blood T cell repertoires in COVID-19. The overall study: From T cells, B-cell-depleted T cells, or PBMCs came the material, which was cDNA or gDNA.

Trimming removed 4 bases from V and 4 bases from J, with 5 bases in between. CDR3 length: 11 amino acids. In germline, CDR1 is MDHEN, CDR2 SYDVKM. Original handling: Reference gene primer amplification gave estimated nucleated cell counts. Sequencing was performed with immunoSEQ multiplex PCR; in TCRdb, only in-frame clones are kept and a portion is missing. The V and J calls and clone size were taken over from that table, and D and trimming were inferred from the DNA. The sample has approximately 200,000 clones, 88% seen once. Sequenced input: peripheral blood. This TCR was sampled from a man aged 18 to 30 with active or convalescent COVID-19. The rearrangement joins TRBV28 to TRBJ2-7; unclear D gene. This CDR3 reads CASSSRYEQYF. The CDR3, as DNA: TGTGCCAGCAGTTCGAGGTACGAGCAGTACTTC.